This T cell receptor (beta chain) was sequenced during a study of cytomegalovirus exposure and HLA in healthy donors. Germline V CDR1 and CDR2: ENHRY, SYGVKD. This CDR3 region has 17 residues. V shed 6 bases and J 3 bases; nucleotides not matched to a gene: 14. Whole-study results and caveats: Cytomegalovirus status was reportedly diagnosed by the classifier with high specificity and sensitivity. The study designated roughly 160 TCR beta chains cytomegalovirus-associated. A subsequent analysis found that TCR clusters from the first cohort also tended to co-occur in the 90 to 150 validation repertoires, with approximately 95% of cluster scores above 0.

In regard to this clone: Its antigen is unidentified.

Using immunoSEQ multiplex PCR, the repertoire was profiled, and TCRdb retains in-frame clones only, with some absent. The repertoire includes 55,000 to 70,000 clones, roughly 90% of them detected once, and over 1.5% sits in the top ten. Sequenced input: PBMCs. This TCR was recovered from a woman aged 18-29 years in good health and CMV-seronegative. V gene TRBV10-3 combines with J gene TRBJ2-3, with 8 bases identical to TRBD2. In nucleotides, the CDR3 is TGTGCCATCAGGTCCAGCGGGGGAGAAAGCCAGACAGATACGCAGTATTTT. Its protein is CAIRSSGGESQTDTQYF.